The next 13 T cell receptor beta chains were all read from a single sample in a study of blood T cell repertoires in COVID-19. Some clones are missing from TCRdb's copy, which holds only in-frame ones; the method was immunoSEQ multiplex PCR. The repertoire has 35,000 to 45,000 clones, roughly nine tenths of them found once; the top ten carry about 0.34%. The sample was peripheral blood. The receptors were gathered from a middle-aged man with COVID-19, enrolled during active disease.

This clone turned up a few times. The chain employs TRBV30 and TRBJ1-3; D gene unclear. The CDR3 has 12 residues. Per the germline V gene, CDR1 is GTSNPN and CDR2 is SVGIG (reference sequence). With 1 base removed from V and 5 bases from J, the gap between germline ends came to 6 bases. The CDR3 nucleotides are TGTGCCTGGAGTGAGACTAGAAACACCATATATTTT. The encoded protein is CAWSETRNTIYF.

V gene TRBV24-1 combines with J gene TRBJ1-5; the D gene is possibly TRBD1 (6 bases). CDR3 length equals 13 residues. Per the germline V gene, CDR1 is KGHDR and CDR2 is SFDVKD. V lost 5 bases and J lost 2, with 6 bases in between. The chain's CDR3 is CATSAGGNQPQHF. DNA for the CDR3: TGTGCCACCAGTGCAGGGGGCAATCAGCCCCAGCATTTT.

This clone was counted a single time. The genes are TRBV10-3 and TRBJ2-6; 9 bases are a match to TRBD1. The CDR3 contains 19 residues. V was clipped by 3 bases and J by 4 bases; unmatched bases: 13. Looked up from germline, CDR1 is ENHRY and CDR2 is SYGVKD. The CDR3 region has the DNA TGTGCCATCAGTGAAGTATCGGGGACAGGGACTTCCGGGGCCAACGTCCTGACTTTC. Its translation: CAISEVSGTGTSGANVLTF.

J is TRBJ2-4 and V is TRBV7-9, with TRBD2 identical over 12 bases. CDR1 SEHNR and CDR2 FQNEAQ come from the germline V gene (reference sequence). V lost 3 bases and J lost 4; bases outside the gene matches: 10. This CDR3 spans 18 amino acids. The CDR3 DNA follows: TGTGCCAGCAGCTTTATAGGCGGGACTAGCGGGCTAAAAAACATTCAGTACTTC. Its protein is CASSFIGGTSGLKNIQYF.

The chain combines TRBV19 with TRBJ2-1; TRBD2 matches 12 bases. The V segment lost 10 bases and the J segment 10 bases; nucleotides outside the gene matches: 8. The germline V gene has CDR1 LNHDA and CDR2 SQIVND (reference sequence). The CDR3 loop spans 13 amino acids. As DNA, the CDR3 is TGTGCCACTGGACTAGCGGGGACCTCGGAGCAGTTCTTC. Its translation is CATGLAGTSEQFF.

The rearrangement links TRBV5-8 to TRBJ1-6; D perhaps matches TRBD1 (6 bases). Germline CDR1 reads SGHTS; CDR2 reads YDEGEE. CDR3 length equals 16 residues. Trimming removed 1 base at V and 4 bases at J, with 12 bases between. Written as DNA, the CDR3 is TGTGCCAGCAGCTTGTACGTAGGGGGTTATAATTCACCCCTCCACTTT. Its translation is CASSLYVGGYNSPLHF.

This clone was recorded a few times. The chain recombines TRBV5-1 with TRBJ1-3; 8 bases agree with TRBD1. This CDR3 has 18 residues. Trimming removed 0 bases from V and 0 bases from J; junction bases left unmatched: 8. CDR1 is SGHRS and CDR2 is YFSETQ in the germline V gene. This CDR3 reads CASSLGVAGGNSGNTIYF. CDR3 sequence (DNA): TGCGCCAGCAGCTTGGGTGTTGCAGGGGGCAACTCTGGAAACACCATATATTTT.

V is TRBV19 and J is TRBJ1-5; the match to TRBD1 covers 7 bases. Germline trimming cut 2 bases from V and 6 bases from J; bases unmatched to any gene: 7. Germline loops: CDR1 LNHDA, CDR2 SQIVND (reference sequence). The CDR3 loop spans 15 amino acids. Here the CDR3 DNA reads TGTGCCAGTAGTATAACCCAGGGACAGAGTCAGCCCCAGCATTTT. As protein: CASSITQGQSQPQHF. Full variable domain (remainder filled in from reference TRBV19 and TRBJ1-5): DGGITQSPKYLFRKEGQNVTLSCEQNLNHDAMYWYRQDPGQGLRLIYYSQIVNDFQKGDIAEGYSVSREKKESFPLTVTSAQKNPTAFYLCASSITQGQSQPQHFGDGTRLSIL.

The chain employs TRBV5-1 and TRBJ2-7, with TRBD1 matching 11 bases. Germline V gene lookup returns CDR1 SGHRS and CDR2 YFSETQ. There are 15 residues in the CDR3. J gave up 2 bases and V 0 bases, and 1 base lay outside the gene matches. CDR3 bases: TGCGCCAGCAGCTTGGGGGGACAGGGGGCCTACGAGCAGTACTTC. Translated, it gives CASSLGGQGAYEQYF.

The chain uses TRBV9 and TRBJ2-3; TRBD2 matches 8 bases. CDR3 length: 16 amino acids. Germline lookup yields CDR1 SGDLS and CDR2 YYNGEE. V lost 0 bases to trimming and J lost 0 bases; unmatched junction nucleotides: 3. DNA for the CDR3: TGTGCCAGCAGCGTAGCTCTAGCGGGCAGCACAGATACGCAGTATTTT. It specifies CASSVALAGSTDTQYF.

This chain joins TRBV29-1 and TRBJ2-6, with D unclear. Germline CDR1 reads SQVTM; CDR2 reads ANQGSEA. The CDR3 runs 12 residues. Trimming removed 6 bases at V and 0 bases at J, with 3 bases between. CDR3 amino acids: CSVYSGANVLTF. The CDR3 bases are TGCAGCGTCTACTCTGGGGCCAACGTCCTGACTTTC.

This clone was seen only once. V and J are TRBV30 and TRBJ1-2; possibly TRBD1 for D (5 bases). The germline V and J ends were trimmed by 5 bases and 8 bases, with 21 bases remaining between them. This CDR3 contains 14 residues. Germline V gene data show CDR1 as GTSNPN and CDR2 as SVGIG (reference sequence). This CDR3 is CAWSRRGRARGYTF. CDR3 sequence (DNA): TGTGCCTGGTCCCGTAGGGGCAGGGCCAGGGGCTACACCTTC. Together with reference TRBV30 and TRBJ1-2, the CDR3 gives the full variable domain: SQTIHQWPATLVQPVGSPLSLECTVEGTSNPNLYWYRQAAGRGLQLLFYSVGIGQISSEVPQNLSASRPQDRQFILSSKKLLLSDSGFYLCAWSRRGRARGYTFGSGTRLTVV.

V gene TRBV28 combines with J gene TRBJ1-2; the match to TRBD1 covers 9 bases. There are 13 residues in the CDR3. The ends lost 6 bases at V and 6 bases at J; junction bases unmatched: 5. The germline V gene has CDR1 MDHEN and CDR2 SYDVKM. Here the CDR3 DNA reads TGTGCCAGCAGAGACAGGGGGTCGGATGGCTACACCTTC. The encoded protein is CASRDRGSDGYTF.